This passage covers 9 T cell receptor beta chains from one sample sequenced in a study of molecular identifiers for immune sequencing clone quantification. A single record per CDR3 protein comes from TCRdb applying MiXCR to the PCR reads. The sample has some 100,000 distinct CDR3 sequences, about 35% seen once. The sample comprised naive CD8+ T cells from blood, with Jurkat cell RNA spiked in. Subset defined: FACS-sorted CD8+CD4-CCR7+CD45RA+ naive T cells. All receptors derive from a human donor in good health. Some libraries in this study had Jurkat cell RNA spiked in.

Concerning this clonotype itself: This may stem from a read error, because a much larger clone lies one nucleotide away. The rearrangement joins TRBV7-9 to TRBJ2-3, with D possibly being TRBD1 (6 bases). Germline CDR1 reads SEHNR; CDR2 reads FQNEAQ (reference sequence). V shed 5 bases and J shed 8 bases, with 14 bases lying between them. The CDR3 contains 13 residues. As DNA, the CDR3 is TGTGCCAGCAGCCCTCAGGGGCCCGTTACGCAGTATTTT. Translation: CASSPQGPVTQYF.

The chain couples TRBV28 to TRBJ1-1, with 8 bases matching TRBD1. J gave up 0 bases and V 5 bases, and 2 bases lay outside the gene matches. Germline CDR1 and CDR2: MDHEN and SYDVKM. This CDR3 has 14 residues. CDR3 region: CASSRTGMNTEAFF. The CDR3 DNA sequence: TGTGCCAGCAGTCGGACAGGGATGAACACTGAAGCTTTCTTT.

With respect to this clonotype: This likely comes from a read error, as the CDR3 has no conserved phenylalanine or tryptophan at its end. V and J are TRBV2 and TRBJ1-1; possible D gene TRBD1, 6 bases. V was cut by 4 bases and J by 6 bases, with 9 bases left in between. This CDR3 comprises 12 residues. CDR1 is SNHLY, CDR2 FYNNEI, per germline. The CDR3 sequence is CASSVGGAEAFY. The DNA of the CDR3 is TGTGCCAGCAGTGTCGGGGGCGCTGAAGCTTTCTAT.

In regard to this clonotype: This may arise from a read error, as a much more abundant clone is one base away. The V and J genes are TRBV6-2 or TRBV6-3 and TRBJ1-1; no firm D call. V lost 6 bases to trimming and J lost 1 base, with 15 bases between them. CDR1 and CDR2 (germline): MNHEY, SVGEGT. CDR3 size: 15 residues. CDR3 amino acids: CASRVQVGRNTEAFF. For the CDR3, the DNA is TGTGCCAGCAGGGTCCAGGTTGGCCGGAACACTGAAGCTTTCTTT.

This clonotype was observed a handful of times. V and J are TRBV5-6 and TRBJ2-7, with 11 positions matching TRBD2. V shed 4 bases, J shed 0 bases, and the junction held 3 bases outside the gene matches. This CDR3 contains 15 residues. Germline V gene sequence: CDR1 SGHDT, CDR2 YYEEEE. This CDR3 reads CASSPGLADSYEQYF. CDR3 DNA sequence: TGTGCCAGCAGCCCGGGACTAGCGGACTCCTACGAGCAGTACTTC.

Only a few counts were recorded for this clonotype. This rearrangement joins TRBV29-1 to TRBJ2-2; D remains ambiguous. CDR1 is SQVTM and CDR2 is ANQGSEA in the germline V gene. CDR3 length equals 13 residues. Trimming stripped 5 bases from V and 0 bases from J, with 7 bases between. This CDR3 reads CSVIPANTGELFF. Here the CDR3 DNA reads TGCAGCGTTATACCCGCGAACACCGGGGAGCTGTTTTTT.

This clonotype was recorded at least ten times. The CDR3 nucleotides are TGTGCCAGCAGTTACGTGTTACCCAATCAGCCCCAGCATTTT. Translating it yields CASSYVLPNQPQHF. V is TRBV6-6 and J is TRBJ1-5; D is uncertain. Trimming took off 2 bases at V and 3 bases at J, with 8 bases between the two ends. CDR1 MNHNY and CDR2 SVGAGI come from the germline V gene (reference sequence). This CDR3 comprises 14 residues.

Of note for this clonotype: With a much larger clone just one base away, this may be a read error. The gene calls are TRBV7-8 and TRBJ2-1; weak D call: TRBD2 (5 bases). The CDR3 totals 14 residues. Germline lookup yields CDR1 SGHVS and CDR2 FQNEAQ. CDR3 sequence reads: CASSSWTGNNEQIF. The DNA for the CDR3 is TGTGCCAGCAGCTCCTGGACGGGAAACAATGAGCAGATCTTC. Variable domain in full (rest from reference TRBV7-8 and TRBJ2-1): GAGVSQSPRYKVAKRGQDVALRCDPISGHVSLFWYQQALGQGPEFLTYFQNEAQLDKSGLPSDRFFAERPEGSVSTLKIQRTQQEDSAVYLCASSSWTGNNEQIFGPGTRLTVL.

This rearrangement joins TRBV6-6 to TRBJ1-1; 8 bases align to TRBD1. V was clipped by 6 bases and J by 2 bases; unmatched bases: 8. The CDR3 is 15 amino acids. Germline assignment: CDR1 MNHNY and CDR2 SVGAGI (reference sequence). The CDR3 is CASSKRQGLNTEAFF. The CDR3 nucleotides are TGTGCCAGCAGCAAACGACAGGGGCTAAACACTGAAGCTTTCTTT.